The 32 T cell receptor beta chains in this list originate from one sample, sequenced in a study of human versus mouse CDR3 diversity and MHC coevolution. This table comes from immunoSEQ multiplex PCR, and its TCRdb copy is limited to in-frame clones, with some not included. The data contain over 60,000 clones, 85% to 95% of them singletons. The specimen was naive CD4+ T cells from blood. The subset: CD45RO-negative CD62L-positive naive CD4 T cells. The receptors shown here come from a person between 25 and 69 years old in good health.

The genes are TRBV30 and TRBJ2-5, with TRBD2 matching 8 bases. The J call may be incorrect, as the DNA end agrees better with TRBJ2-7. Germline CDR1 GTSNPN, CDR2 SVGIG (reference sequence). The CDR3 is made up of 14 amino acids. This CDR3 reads CAWRHSGSVYEQYF. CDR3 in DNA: TGTGCCTGGAGACACAGCGGGAGTGTCTACGAGCAGTACTTC.

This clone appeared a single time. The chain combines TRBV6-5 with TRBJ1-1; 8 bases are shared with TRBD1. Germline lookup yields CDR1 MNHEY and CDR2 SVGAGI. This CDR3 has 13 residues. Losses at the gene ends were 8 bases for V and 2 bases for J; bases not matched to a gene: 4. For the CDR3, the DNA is TGTGCCAGCCGGACAGGGCCAAACACTGAAGCTTTCTTT. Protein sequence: CASRTGPNTEAFF.

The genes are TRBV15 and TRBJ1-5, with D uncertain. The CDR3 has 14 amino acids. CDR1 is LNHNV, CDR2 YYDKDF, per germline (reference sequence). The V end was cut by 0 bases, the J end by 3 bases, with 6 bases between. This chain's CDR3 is CATSREQFNQPQHF. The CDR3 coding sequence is TGTGCCACCAGCAGAGAACAGTTCAATCAGCCCCAGCATTTT.

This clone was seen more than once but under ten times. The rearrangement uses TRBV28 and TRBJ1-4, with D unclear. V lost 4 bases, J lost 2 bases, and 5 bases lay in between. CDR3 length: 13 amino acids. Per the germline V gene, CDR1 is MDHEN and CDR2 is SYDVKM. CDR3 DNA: TGTGCCAGCAGTTCGGGGACTAATGAAAAACTGTTTTTT. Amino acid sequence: CASSSGTNEKLFF.

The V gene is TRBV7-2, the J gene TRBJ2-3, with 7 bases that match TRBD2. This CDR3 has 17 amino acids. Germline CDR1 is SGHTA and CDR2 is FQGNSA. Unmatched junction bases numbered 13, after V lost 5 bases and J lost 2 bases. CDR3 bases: TGTGCCAGCAGCCCCTTCTCCGTAGCGGGCCTCACAGATACGCAGTATTTT. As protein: CASSPFSVAGLTDTQYF.

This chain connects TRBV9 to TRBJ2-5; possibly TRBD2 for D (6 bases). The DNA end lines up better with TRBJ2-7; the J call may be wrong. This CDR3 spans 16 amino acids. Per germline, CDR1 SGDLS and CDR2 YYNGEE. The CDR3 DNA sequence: TGTGCCAGCAGCGGAGACCGGGACGGGAGCTCCTACGAGCAGTACTTC. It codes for CASSGDRDGSSYEQYF.

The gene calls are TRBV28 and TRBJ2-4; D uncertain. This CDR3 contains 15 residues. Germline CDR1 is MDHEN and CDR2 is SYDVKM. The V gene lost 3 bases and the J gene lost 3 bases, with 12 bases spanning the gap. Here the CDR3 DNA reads TGTGCCAGCAGTTTTACCCGGTCTTTCAAAAACATTCAGTACTTC. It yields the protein CASSFTRSFKNIQYF.

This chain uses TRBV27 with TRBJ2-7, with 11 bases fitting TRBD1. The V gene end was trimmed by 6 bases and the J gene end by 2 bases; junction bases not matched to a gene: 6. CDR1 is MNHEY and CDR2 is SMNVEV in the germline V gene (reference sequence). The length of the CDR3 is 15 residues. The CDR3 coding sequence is TGTGCCAGCAGCTCCGGGACAGGGGGGACCTACGAGCAGTACTTC. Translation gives CASSSGTGGTYEQYF.

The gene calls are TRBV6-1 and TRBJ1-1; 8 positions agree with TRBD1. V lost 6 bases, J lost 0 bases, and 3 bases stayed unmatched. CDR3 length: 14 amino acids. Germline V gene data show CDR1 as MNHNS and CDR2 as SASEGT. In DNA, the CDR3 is TGTGCCAGCAGAACAGGGGGAATGAACACTGAAGCTTTCTTT. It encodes CASRTGGMNTEAFF.

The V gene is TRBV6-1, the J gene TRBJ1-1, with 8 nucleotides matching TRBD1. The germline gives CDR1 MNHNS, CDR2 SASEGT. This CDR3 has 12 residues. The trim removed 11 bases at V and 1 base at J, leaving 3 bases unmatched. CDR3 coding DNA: TGTGCCGTAGGGACAGGGAACACTGAAGCTTTCTTT. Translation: CAVGTGNTEAFF.

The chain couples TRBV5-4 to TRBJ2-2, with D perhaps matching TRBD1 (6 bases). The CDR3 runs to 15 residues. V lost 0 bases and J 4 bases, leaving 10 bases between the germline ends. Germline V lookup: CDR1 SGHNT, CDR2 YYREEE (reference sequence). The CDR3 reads CASSLGRGVTGELFF. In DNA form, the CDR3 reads TGTGCCAGCAGCTTGGGCAGGGGTGTCACCGGGGAGCTGTTTTTT.

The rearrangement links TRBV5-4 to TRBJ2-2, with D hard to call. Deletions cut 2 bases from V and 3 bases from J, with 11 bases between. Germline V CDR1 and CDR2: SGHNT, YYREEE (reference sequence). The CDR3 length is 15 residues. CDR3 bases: TGTGCCAGCAGCTTAGCCTCACGGGACACCGGGGAGCTGTTTTTT. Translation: CASSLASRDTGELFF.

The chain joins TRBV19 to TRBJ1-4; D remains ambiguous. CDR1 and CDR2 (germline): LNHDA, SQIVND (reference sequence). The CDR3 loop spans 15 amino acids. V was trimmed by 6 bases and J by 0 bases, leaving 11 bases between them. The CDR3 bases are TGTGCCAGTAGCTACCCGGGGACAACTAATGAAAAACTGTTTTTT. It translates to CASSYPGTTNEKLFF.

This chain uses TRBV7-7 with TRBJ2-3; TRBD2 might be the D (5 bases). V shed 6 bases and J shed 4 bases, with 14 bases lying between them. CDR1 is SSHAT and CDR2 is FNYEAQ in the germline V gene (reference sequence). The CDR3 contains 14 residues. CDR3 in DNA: TGTGCCAGCAGTTCTGGACTCAGCGCAGATACGCAGTATTTT. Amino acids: CASSSGLSADTQYF.

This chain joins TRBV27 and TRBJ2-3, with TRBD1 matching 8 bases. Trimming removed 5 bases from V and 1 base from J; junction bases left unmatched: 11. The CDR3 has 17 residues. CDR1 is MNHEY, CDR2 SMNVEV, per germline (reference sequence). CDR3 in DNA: TGTGCCAGCAGTACCGACAGGGGACCTCAGGGCACAGATACGCAGTATTTT. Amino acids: CASSTDRGPQGTDTQYF.

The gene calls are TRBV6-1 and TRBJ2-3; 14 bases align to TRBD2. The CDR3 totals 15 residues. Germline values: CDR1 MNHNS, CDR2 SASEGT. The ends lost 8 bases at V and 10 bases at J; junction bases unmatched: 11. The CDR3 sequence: CASPEGLAGDGAQYF. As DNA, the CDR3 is TGTGCCAGCCCCGAGGGACTAGCGGGAGACGGGGCGCAGTATTTT.

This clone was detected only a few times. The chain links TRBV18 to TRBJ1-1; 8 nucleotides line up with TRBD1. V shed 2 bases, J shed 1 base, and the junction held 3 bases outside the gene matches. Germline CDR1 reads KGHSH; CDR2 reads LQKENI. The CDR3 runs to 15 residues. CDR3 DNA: TGTGCCAGCTCACCAACCGGGACAGGGAACACTGAAGCTTTCTTT. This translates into CASSPTGTGNTEAFF. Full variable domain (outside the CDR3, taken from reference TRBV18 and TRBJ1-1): NAGVMQNPRHLVRRRGQEARLRCSPMKGHSHVYWYRQLPEEGLKFMVYLQKENIIDESGMPKERFSAEFPKEGPSILRIQQVVRGDSAAYFCASSPTGTGNTEAFFGQGTRLTVV.

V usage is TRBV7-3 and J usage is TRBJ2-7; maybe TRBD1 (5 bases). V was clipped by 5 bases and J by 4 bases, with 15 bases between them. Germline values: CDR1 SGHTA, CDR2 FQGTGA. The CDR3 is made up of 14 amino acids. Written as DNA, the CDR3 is TGTGCCAGCAGCCCAAGCAGGGAATCGTACGAGCAGTACTTC. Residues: CASSPSRESYEQYF.

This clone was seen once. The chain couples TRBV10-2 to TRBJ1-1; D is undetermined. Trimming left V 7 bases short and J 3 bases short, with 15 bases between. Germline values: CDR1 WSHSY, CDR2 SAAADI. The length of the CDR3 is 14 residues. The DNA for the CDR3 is TGCGCCAGCACCCCTCCGGGGTTTGACACTGAAGCTTTCTTT. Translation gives CASTPPGFDTEAFF.

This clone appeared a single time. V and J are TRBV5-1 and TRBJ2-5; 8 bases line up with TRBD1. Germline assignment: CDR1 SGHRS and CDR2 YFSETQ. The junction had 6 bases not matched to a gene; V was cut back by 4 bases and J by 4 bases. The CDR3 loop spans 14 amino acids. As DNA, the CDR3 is TGCGCCAGCAGCCCGTTCAGGGGGCGAGAGACCCAGTACTTC. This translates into CASSPFRGRETQYF.

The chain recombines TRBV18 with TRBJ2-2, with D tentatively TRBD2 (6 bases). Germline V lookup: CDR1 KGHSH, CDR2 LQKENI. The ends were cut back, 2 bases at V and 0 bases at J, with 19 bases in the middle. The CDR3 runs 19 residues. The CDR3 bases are TGTGCCAGCTCACCAGGGCCATGGGACTTCTCCGCGAACACCGGGGAGCTGTTTTTT. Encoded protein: CASSPGPWDFSANTGELFF.

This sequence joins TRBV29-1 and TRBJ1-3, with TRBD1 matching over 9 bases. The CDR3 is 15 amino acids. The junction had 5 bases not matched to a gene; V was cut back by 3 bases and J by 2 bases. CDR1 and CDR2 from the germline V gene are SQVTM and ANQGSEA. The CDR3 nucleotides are TGCAGCGTTGACTTGGGGGACAGGGCTGGAAACACCATATATTTT. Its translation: CSVDLGDRAGNTIYF.

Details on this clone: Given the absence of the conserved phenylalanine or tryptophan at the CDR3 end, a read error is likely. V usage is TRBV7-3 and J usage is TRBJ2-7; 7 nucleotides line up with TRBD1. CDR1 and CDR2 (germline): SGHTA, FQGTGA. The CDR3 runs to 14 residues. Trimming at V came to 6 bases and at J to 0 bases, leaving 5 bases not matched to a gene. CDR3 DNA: TGTGCCAGCAGTTCCGGGACAGTCTCCTACGAGCAGTACTCC. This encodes CASSSGTVSYEQYS.

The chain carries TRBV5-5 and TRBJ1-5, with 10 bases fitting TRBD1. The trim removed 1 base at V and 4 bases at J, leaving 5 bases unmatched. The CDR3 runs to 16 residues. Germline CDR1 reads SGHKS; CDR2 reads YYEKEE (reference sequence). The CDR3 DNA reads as TGTGCCAGCAGCTTGTTTCTGGACAGGGGGAATCAGCCCCAGCATTTT. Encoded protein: CASSLFLDRGNQPQHF. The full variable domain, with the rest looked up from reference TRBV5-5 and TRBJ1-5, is DAGVTQSPTHLIKTRGQQVTLRCSPISGHKSVSWYQQVLGQGPQFIFQYYEKEERGRGNFPDRFSARQFPNYSSELNVNALLLGDSALYLCASSLFLDRGNQPQHFGDGTRLSIL.

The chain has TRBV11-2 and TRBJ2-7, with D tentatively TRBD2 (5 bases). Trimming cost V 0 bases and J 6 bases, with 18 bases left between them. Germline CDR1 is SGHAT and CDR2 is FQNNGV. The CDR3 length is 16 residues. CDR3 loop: CASSLESSILSSEQYF. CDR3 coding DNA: TGTGCCAGCAGCTTAGAGTCTAGCATCCTCTCATCCGAGCAGTACTTC.

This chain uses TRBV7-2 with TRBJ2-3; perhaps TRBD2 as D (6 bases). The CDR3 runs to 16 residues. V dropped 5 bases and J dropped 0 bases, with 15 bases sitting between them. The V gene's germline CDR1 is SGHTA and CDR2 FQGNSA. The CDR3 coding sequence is TGTGCCAGCAGCCTATATAGCGGAGCTAGCACAGATACGCAGTATTTT. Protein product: CASSLYSGASTDTQYF.

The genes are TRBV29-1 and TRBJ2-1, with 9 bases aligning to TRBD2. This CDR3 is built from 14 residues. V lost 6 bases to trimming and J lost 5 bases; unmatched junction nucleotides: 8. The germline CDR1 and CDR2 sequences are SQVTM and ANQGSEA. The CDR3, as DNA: TGCAGCGTCGCCGGGACTAGCAGTAACAATGAGCAGTTCTTC. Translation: CSVAGTSSNNEQFF.

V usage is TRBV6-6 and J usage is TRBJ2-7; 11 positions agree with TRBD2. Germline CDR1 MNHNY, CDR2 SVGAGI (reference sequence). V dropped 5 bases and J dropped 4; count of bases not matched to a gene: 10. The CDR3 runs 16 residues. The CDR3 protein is CASSHTTSGSIYEQYF. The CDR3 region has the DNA TGTGCCAGCAGTCACACTACTAGCGGGAGTATATACGAGCAGTACTTC.

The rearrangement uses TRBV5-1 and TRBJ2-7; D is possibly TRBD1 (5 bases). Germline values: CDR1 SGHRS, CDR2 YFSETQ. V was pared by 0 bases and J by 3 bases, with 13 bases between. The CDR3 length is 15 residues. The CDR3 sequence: CASSLATGWDYEQYF. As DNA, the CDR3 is TGCGCCAGCAGCTTGGCCACAGGTTGGGACTACGAGCAGTACTTC.

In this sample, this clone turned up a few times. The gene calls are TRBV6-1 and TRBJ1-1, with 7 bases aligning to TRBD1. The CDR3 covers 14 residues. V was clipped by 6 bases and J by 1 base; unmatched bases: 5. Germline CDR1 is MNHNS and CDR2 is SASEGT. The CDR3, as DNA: TGTGCCAGCAGAGCCGGGACAGAGAACACTGAAGCTTTCTTT. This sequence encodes CASRAGTENTEAFF.

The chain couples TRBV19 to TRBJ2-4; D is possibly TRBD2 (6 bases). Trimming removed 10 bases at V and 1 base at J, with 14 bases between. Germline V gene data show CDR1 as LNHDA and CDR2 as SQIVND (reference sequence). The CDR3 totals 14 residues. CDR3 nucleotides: TGTGCCACCATGACTAGAGGCGCCAAAAACATTCAGTACTTC. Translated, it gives CATMTRGAKNIQYF.

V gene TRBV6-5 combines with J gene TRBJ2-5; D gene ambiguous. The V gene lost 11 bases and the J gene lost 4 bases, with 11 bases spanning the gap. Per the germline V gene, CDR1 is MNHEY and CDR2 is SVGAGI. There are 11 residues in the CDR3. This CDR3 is CASRLRETQYF. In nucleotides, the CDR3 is TGTGCCTCGCGACTCCGAGAGACCCAGTACTTC.